Below, 5 T cell receptor beta chains from the same sample are listed, as sequenced in a study of shared clonotypes between healthy human individuals. Sequencing used immunoSEQ multiplex PCR; TCRdb keeps in-frame clones, though not all of them. The table shows around 940,000 clones, with around three quarters occurring only once. The sequencing input was memory CD4+ T cells sorted from blood. The subset is: CD45RA-negative fraction. The origin of the receptors is a man aged 18 to 29 in good health.

The genes are TRBV30 and TRBJ2-1; 12 bases line up with TRBD2. Trimming at V came to 0 bases and at J to 5 bases, leaving 8 bases not matched to a gene. The germline V gene has CDR1 GTSNPN and CDR2 SVGIG (reference sequence). The CDR3 covers 17 residues. The CDR3 coding sequence is TGTGCCTGGAGTGTCCAAAGGACTAGCGGGGCGCACAATGAGCAGTTCTTC. Its protein product is CAWSVQRTSGAHNEQFF.

In this sample, this clone turned up a few times. The chain couples TRBV18 to TRBJ1-5; 10 nucleotides align to TRBD1. Germline lookup yields CDR1 KGHSH and CDR2 LQKENI. After removal of 5 bases from V and 9 bases from J, the junction contained 10 bases not matched to a gene. The CDR3 spans 15 residues. The CDR3 coding sequence is TGTGCCAGCTCAGTACCGGGACAGGGGCCCAGGCCCCAGCATTTT. It codes for CASSVPGQGPRPQHF. Using reference TRBV18 and TRBJ1-5 for the parts outside the CDR3, the full variable domain is NAGVMQNPRHLVRRRGQEARLRCSPMKGHSHVYWYRQLPEEGLKFMVYLQKENIIDESGMPKERFSAEFPKEGPSILRIQQVVRGDSAAYFCASSVPGQGPRPQHFGDGTRLSIL.

For the CDR3, the DNA is TGTGCCAGCAGCTCTCAAAATCTCGGGGTTGAAGCTTTCTTT. Its translation: CASSSQNLGVEAFF. The chain uses TRBV5-6 and TRBJ1-1; D unresolved. The CDR3 has 14 amino acids. Trimming removed 3 bases at V and 7 bases at J, with 16 bases between. Germline CDR1 reads SGHDT; CDR2 reads YYEEEE.

J is TRBJ1-5 and V is TRBV5-1; TRBD1 agrees at 7 bases. The CDR3 runs 15 residues. The germline V gene encodes CDR1 SGHRS and CDR2 YFSETQ. V lost 4 bases to trimming and J lost 4 bases; unmatched junction nucleotides: 8. The CDR3 DNA reads as TGCGCCAGCAGCCCCTCCGGGACAGCTAATCAGCCCCAGCATTTT. Translation: CASSPSGTANQPQHF.

This rearrangement joins TRBV28 to TRBJ2-7, with 8 bases identical to TRBD1. The germline CDR1 and CDR2 sequences are MDHEN and SYDVKM. Trimming at V came to 6 bases and at J to 3 bases, leaving 10 bases not matched to a gene. The CDR3 runs 15 residues. The CDR3 region is CASSSGQGMGYEQYF. In DNA form, the CDR3 reads TGTGCCAGCAGCTCCGGACAGGGAATGGGCTACGAGCAGTACTTC.